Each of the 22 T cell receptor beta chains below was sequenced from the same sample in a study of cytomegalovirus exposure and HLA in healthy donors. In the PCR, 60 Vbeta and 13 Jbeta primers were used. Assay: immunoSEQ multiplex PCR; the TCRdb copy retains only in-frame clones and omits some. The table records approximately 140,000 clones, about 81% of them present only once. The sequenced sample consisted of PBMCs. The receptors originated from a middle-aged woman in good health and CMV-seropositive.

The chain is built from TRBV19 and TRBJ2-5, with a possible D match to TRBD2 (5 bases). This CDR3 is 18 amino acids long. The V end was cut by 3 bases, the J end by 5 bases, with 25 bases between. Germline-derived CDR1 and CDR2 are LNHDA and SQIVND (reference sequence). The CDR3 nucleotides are TGTGCCAGTAGTATTACTCACCACCGGGATTCACGGACGGAGACCCAGTACTTC. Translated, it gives CASSITHHRDSRTETQYF. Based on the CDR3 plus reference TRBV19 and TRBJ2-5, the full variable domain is DGGITQSPKYLFRKEGQNVTLSCEQNLNHDAMYWYRQDPGQGLRLIYYSQIVNDFQKGDIAEGYSVSREKKESFPLTVTSAQKNPTAFYLCASSITHHRDSRTETQYFGPGTRLLVL.

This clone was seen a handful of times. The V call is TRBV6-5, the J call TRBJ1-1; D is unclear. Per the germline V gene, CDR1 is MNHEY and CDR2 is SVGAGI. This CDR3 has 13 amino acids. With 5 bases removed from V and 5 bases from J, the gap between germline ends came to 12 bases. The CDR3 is CASSHVEETEAFF. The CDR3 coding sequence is TGTGCCAGCAGTCACGTGGAGGAGACTGAAGCTTTCTTT.

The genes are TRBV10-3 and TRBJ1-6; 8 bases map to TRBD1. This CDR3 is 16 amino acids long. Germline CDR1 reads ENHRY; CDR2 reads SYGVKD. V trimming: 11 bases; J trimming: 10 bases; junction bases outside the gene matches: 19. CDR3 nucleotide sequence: TGTGCCTCCAGGGGGCCCTTCATGGGGGGTGAGTCACCCCTCCACTTT. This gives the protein CASRGPFMGGESPLHF.

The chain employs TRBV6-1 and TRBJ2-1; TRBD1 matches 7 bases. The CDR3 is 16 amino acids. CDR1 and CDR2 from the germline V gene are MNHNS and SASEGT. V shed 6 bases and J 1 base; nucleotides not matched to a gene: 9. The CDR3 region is CASSENPTGSYNEQFF. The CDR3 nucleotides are TGTGCCAGCAGCGAAAATCCGACAGGGTCCTACAATGAGCAGTTCTTC.

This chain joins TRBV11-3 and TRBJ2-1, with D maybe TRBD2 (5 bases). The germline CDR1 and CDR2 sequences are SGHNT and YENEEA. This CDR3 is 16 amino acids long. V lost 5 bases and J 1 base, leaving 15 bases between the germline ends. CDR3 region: CASSPRGSGSYNEQFF. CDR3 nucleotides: TGTGCCAGCAGCCCCCGAGGGTCGGGTTCCTACAATGAGCAGTTCTTC.

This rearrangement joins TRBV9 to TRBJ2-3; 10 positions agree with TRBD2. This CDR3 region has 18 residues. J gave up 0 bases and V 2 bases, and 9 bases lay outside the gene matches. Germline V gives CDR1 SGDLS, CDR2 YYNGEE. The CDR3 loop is CASSVQLAGGSSTDTQYF. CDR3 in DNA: TGTGCCAGCAGCGTTCAGTTAGCGGGGGGCTCTAGCACAGATACGCAGTATTTT. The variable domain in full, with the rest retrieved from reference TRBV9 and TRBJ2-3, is DSGVTQTPKHLITATGQRVTLRCSPRSGDLSVYWYQQSLDQGLQFLIQYYNGEERAKGNILERFSAQQFPDLHSELNLSSLELGDSALYFCASSVQLAGGSSTDTQYFGPGTRLTVL.

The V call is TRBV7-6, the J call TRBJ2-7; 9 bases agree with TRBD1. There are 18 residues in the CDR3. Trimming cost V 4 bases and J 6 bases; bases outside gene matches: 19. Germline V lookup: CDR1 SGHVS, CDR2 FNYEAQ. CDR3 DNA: TGTGCCAGCAGCTCCCCTGACAGGGGGGAAGGTCCAACCAGCGAGCAGTACTTC. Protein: CASSSPDRGEGPTSEQYF.

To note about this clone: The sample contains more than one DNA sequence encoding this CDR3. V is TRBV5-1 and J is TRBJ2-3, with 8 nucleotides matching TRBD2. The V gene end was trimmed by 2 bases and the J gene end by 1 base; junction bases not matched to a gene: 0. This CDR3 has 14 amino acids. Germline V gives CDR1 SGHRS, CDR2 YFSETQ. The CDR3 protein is CASSLAGGTDTQYF. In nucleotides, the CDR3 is TGCGCCAGCAGCTTAGCGGGGGGCACAGATACGCAGTATTTT.

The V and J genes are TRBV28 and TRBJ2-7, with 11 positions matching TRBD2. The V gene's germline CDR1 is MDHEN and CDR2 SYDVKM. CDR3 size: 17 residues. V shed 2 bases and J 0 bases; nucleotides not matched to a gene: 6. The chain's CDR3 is CASSLRGSGRASYEQYF. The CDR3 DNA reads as TGTGCCAGCAGTTTAAGGGGTAGCGGGAGGGCCTCCTACGAGCAGTACTTC.

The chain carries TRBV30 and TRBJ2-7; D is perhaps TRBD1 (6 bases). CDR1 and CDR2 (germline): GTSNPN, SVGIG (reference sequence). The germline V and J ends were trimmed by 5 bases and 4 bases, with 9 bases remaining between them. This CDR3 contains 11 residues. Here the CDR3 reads CAWAQGYEQYF. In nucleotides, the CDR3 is TGTGCCTGGGCCCAGGGGTACGAGCAGTACTTC.

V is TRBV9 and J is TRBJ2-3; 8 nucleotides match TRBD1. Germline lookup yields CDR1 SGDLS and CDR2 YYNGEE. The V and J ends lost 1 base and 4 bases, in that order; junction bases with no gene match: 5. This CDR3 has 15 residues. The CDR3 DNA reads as TGTGCCAGCAGCGTAACAGGGGGAGTTGCAGATACGCAGTATTTT. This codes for CASSVTGGVADTQYF.

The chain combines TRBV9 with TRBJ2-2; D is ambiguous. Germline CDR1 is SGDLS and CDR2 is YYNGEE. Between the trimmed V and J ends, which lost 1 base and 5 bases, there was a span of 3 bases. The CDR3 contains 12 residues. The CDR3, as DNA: TGTGCCAGCAGCGTACAGACCGGGGAGCTGTTTTTT. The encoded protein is CASSVQTGELFF. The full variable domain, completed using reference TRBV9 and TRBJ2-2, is DSGVTQTPKHLITATGQRVTLRCSPRSGDLSVYWYQQSLDQGLQFLIQYYNGEERAKGNILERFSAQQFPDLHSELNLSSLELGDSALYFCASSVQTGELFFGEGSRLTVL.

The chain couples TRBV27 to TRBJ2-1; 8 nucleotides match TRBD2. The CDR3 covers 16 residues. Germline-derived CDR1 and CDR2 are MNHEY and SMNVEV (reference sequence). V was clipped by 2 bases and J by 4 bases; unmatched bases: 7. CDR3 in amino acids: CASSLRVAGRYNEQFF. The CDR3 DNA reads TGTGCCAGCAGTTTACGGGTAGCGGGAAGATACAATGAGCAGTTCTTC.

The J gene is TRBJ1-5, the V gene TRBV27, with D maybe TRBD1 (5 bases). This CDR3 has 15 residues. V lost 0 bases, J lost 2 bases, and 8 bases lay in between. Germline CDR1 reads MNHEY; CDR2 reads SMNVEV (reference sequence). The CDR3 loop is CASSLSGGGNQPQHF. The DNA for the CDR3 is TGTGCCAGCAGTTTATCGGGGGGAGGCAATCAGCCCCAGCATTTT.

The CDR3 here is CASSQDILPSYGYTF. The DNA of the CDR3 is TGTGCCAGCAGCCAAGACATTTTACCGAGCTATGGCTACACCTTC. The chain recombines TRBV14 with TRBJ1-2, with D hard to call. The CDR3 has 15 amino acids. V lost 0 bases and J 4 bases, leaving 12 bases between the germline ends. Germline V gives CDR1 SGHDN, CDR2 FVKESK.

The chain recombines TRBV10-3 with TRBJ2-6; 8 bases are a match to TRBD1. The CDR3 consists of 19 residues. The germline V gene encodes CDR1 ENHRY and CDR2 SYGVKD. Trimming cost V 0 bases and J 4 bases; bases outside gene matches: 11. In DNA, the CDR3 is TGTGCCATCAGTGAGTCAGGACAGGGAAGACCTGCGGGGGCCAACGTCCTGACTTTC. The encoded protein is CAISESGQGRPAGANVLTF.

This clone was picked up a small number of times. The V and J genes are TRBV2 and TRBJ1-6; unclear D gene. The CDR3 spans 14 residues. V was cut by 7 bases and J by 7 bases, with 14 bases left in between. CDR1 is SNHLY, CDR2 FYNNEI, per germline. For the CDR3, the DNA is TGTGCCAGCAAGACGGAGACCCTCAATTCACCCCTCCACTTT. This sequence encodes CASKTETLNSPLHF.

The CDR3 reads CASSSGETSYEQYF. For the CDR3, the DNA is TGTGCCAGCAGCTCAGGGGAAACCTCCTACGAGCAGTACTTC. The chain uses TRBV2 and TRBJ2-7, with D tentatively TRBD1 (6 bases). Trimming took off 6 bases at V and 0 bases at J, with 12 bases between the two ends. The CDR3 loop spans 14 amino acids. Germline lookup yields CDR1 SNHLY and CDR2 FYNNEI. The whole variable domain, remainder taken from reference TRBV2 and TRBJ2-7, is EPEVTQTPSHQVTQMGQEVILRCVPISNHLYFYWYRQILGQKVEFLVSFYNNEISEKSEIFDDQFSVERPDGSNFTLKIRSTKLEDSAMYFCASSSGETSYEQYFGPGTRLTVT.

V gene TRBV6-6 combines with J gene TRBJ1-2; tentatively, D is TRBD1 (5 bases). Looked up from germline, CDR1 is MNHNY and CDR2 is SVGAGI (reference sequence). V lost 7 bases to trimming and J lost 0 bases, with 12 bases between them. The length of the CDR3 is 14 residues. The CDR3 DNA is TGTGCCAGCATCAAACAGGAGCCTAACTATGGCTACACCTTC. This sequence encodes CASIKQEPNYGYTF.

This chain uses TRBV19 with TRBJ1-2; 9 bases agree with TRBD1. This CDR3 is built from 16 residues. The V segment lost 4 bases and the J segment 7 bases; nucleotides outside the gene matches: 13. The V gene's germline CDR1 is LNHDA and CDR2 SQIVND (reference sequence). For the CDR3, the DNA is TGTGCCAGTAGTACCGGGACAGGGTCACATAATGGTGGCTACACCTTC. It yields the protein CASSTGTGSHNGGYTF.

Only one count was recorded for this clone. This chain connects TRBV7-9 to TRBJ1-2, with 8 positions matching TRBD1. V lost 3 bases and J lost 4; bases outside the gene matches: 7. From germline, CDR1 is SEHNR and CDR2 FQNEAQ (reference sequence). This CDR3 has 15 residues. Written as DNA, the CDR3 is TGTGCCAGCAGCTTGGGACAGGCCGACATCTATGGCTACACCTTC. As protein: CASSLGQADIYGYTF.

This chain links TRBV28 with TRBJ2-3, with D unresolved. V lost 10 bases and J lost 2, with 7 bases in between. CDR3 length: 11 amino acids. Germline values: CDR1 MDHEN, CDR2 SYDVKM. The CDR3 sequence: CAIESTDTQYF. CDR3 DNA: TGTGCCATCGAGTCCACAGATACGCAGTATTTT.